The 30 T cell receptor beta chains presented below share a single source sample, sequenced in a study of T cells after yellow fever vaccination. A single record per CDR3 protein comes from TCRdb applying MiXCR to the 5' RACE reads. The repertoire consists of 350,000 to 550,000 distinct CDR3 sequences, with around a sixth occurring once and the leading ten covering roughly 19%. The sample in question was PBMCs, obtained before the yellow fever booster vaccination. The receptors originated from a man younger than 35 who received the YFV17D yellow fever vaccine.

A few counts support this clonotype. This chain connects TRBV12-3 or TRBV12-4 to TRBJ2-6; 9 bases are a match to TRBD1. This CDR3 region has 19 residues. V was pared by 1 base and J by 3 bases, with 10 bases of the junction left unmatched. CDR3 DNA sequence: TGTGCCAGCAGTTTAGTGAACAACAGGGGGCGACGTGGGGCCAACGTCCTGACTTTC. Its translation: CASSLVNNRGRRGANVLTF.

The V and J genes are TRBV12-3 or TRBV12-4 and TRBJ2-3, with 10 bases identical to TRBD2. The CDR3 has 16 amino acids. V lost 4 bases and J lost 0; bases outside the gene matches: 4. CDR3 nucleotide sequence: TGTGCCAGCAGTTCATCACTAGCGGGGAGCACAGATACGCAGTATTTT. This codes for CASSSSLAGSTDTQYF.

This clonotype came up a few times. J is TRBJ2-7 and V is TRBV5-4; 11 bases align to TRBD2. The CDR3 sequence is 16 residues long. Unmatched junction bases numbered 7, after V lost 4 bases and J lost 1 base. Germline loops: CDR1 SGHNT, CDR2 YYREEE (reference sequence). CDR3 in DNA: TGTGCCAGCAGCATAGGAGGACTAGCGGGTTCCTACGAGCAGTACTTC. This translates into CASSIGGLAGSYEQYF.

This clonotype was seen ten or more times. This chain uses TRBV7-6 with TRBJ1-1, with D unresolved. This CDR3 has 13 amino acids. CDR1 is SGHVS, CDR2 FNYEAQ, per germline. V lost 2 bases and J 7 bases, leaving 11 bases between the germline ends. CDR3 DNA sequence: TGTGCCAGCAGCTTATCGACACCATATGAAGCTTTCTTT. As protein: CASSLSTPYEAFF.

J is TRBJ2-1 and V is TRBV12-3 or TRBV12-4; D not certain. Trimming took off 6 bases at V and 5 bases at J, with 11 bases between the two ends. This CDR3 region has 13 residues. The CDR3 sequence is CASRVGRNNEQFF. The CDR3 DNA reads TGTGCCAGCAGAGTAGGCCGTAACAATGAGCAGTTCTTC.

This clonotype was counted a few times. This chain joins TRBV6-5 and TRBJ1-2; 7 bases are a match to TRBD1. Germline lookup yields CDR1 MNHEY and CDR2 SVGAGI. The V gene end was trimmed by 6 bases and the J gene end by 1 base; junction bases not matched to a gene: 5. The CDR3 extends over 14 amino acids. The chain's CDR3 is CASRGQMNNYGYTF. The DNA of the CDR3 is TGTGCCAGCAGGGGACAGATGAATAACTATGGCTACACCTTC.

This clonotype was seen more than once but under ten times. CDR3 in DNA: TGTGCCAGCAGTTTCCGGACAGGGCTTGGCTACACCTTC. This translates into CASSFRTGLGYTF. The chain has TRBV27 and TRBJ1-2; 8 bases line up with TRBD1. The germline V gene has CDR1 MNHEY and CDR2 SMNVEV (reference sequence). The CDR3 runs to 13 residues. V shed 3 bases and J 7 bases; nucleotides not matched to a gene: 4.

The gene calls are TRBV6-5 and TRBJ2-7; D tentatively fits TRBD1 or TRBD2 (6 bases each). The CDR3 has 13 amino acids. V was cut by 6 bases and J by 0 bases, with 9 bases left in between. The germline CDR1 and CDR2 sequences are MNHEY and SVGAGI. The CDR3 DNA reads TGTGCCAGCAGCGAGGGGGGCTCCTACGAGCAGTACTTC. Amino acids: CASSEGGSYEQYF.

This clonotype was found a few times. V is TRBV12-3 or TRBV12-4 and J is TRBJ1-6, with TRBD1 identical over 11 bases. The J segment lost 8 bases and the V segment lost 6 bases, leaving 6 bases of the junction unmatched. This CDR3 is built from 15 residues. The CDR3 bases are TGTGCCAGCAGCCTTGCGGGACAGGGGGATTCACCCCTCCACTTT. Translating it yields CASSLAGQGDSPLHF.

The chain is built from TRBV2 and TRBJ1-1, with unresolved D. CDR1 and CDR2 (germline): SNHLY, FYNNEI. There are 13 residues in the CDR3. V was pared by 1 base and J by 1 base, with 4 bases between. This CDR3 reads CASSEERNTEAFF. The CDR3 region has the DNA TGTGCCAGCAGTGAAGAACGGAACACTGAAGCTTTCTTT. Complete variable domain (other parts from reference TRBV2 and TRBJ1-1): EPEVTQTPSHQVTQMGQEVILRCVPISNHLYFYWYRQILGQKVEFLVSFYNNEISEKSEIFDDQFSVERPDGSNFTLKIRSTKLEDSAMYFCASSEERNTEAFFGQGTRLTVV.

This clonotype has just a few counts. The rearrangement uses TRBV15 and TRBJ2-5; no clear D. The CDR3 has 14 amino acids. Germline loops: CDR1 LNHNV, CDR2 YYDKDF (reference sequence). V lost 0 bases and J lost 5, with 10 bases in between. CDR3 in DNA: TGTGCCACCAGCAGAGATTGGGCCTGGGAGACCCAGTACTTC. Its protein is CATSRDWAWETQYF.

The chain employs TRBV7-9 and TRBJ2-7; the D gene is possibly TRBD1 (7 bases). There are 14 residues in the CDR3. The germline gives CDR1 SEHNR, CDR2 FQNEAQ (reference sequence). Trimming took 5 bases from V and 0 from J, leaving 11 bases between them. The CDR3 DNA follows: TGTGCCAGCAGCGTCCAGGGGGGCTCCTACGAGCAGTACGTC. Translating it yields CASSVQGGSYEQYV.

This clonotype was counted a few times. The chain combines TRBV12-2 with TRBJ1-5; the D call TRBD1 from the table was never checked on the DNA. TRBV12-2 is termed a pseudogene. This CDR3 has 15 amino acids. CDR3 sequence (DNA): TGTGCAAGTCGCACGAACTACAGGGGGCATCAGCCCCAGCATTTT. Translated: CASRTNYRGHQPQHF.

This sequence joins TRBV10-3 and TRBJ2-2; 13 positions match TRBD2. V trimming: 7 bases; J trimming: 4 bases; junction bases outside the gene matches: 3. The CDR3 contains 15 residues. CDR1 and CDR2 (germline): ENHRY, SYGVKD. CDR3: CAIKGLAGITGELFF. The CDR3 DNA follows: TGTGCCATCAAGGGACTAGCGGGGATCACCGGGGAGCTGTTTTTT.

V usage is TRBV5-6 and J usage is TRBJ1-6; TRBD1 is a possible D gene (6 bases). Germline CDR1 is SGHDT and CDR2 is YYEEEE. The CDR3 totals 17 residues. The ends were cut back, 8 bases at V and 7 bases at J, with 25 bases in the middle. The CDR3 region is CASSWGLGAFGNSPLHF. In DNA form, the CDR3 reads TGTGCCAGTAGTTGGGGCCTGGGGGCATTCGGGAATTCACCCCTCCACTTT.

The V gene is TRBV7-2, the J gene TRBJ2-5, with D possibly matching TRBD1 (5 bases). This CDR3 comprises 14 residues. The V end was cut by 1 base, the J end by 0 bases, with 6 bases between. Germline V gives CDR1 SGHTA, CDR2 FQGNSA. The chain's CDR3 is CASSLVRDQETQYF. CDR3 DNA sequence: TGTGCCAGCAGCTTAGTCAGGGACCAAGAGACCCAGTACTTC.

This chain links TRBV12-3 or TRBV12-4 with TRBJ2-5; TRBD1 is a possible D gene (5 bases). The CDR3 sequence is 15 residues long. V gave up 6 bases and J gave up 5 bases, with 19 bases separating them. DNA for the CDR3: TGTGCCAGCAGCGCGGTGACAGAACCAAGGGAGACCCAGTACTTC. Protein product: CASSAVTEPRETQYF.

This clonotype has a handful of counts. The V call is TRBV20-1, the J call TRBJ1-2, with 7 nucleotides matching TRBD1. This CDR3 is 16 amino acids long. Germline V gives CDR1 DFQATT, CDR2 SNEGSKA (reference sequence). With V trimmed by 1 base and J by 0 bases, 8 bases remained unmatched. This CDR3 is CSARGAGQVANYGYTF. The CDR3 region has the DNA TGCAGTGCTAGAGGAGCCGGACAGGTTGCTAACTATGGCTACACCTTC.

This clonotype was detected a few times. The chain couples TRBV10-3 to TRBJ2-5; 7 nucleotides line up with TRBD2. The junction had 10 bases not matched to a gene; V was cut back by 0 bases and J by 0 bases. This CDR3 comprises 18 residues. Per germline, CDR1 ENHRY and CDR2 SYGVKD. For the CDR3, the DNA is TGTGCCATCAGTGAGTCCCACGGGGCGGGGGATTACCAAGAGACCCAGTACTTC. Its translation is CAISESHGAGDYQETQYF.

This chain connects TRBV6-2 or TRBV6-3 to TRBJ2-7; no clear D gene. This CDR3 is 13 amino acids long. In germline, CDR1 is MNHEY, CDR2 SVGEGT. V was clipped by 1 base and J by 6 bases, with 10 bases between them. The chain's CDR3 is CASSYFSGAEQYF. The CDR3 coding sequence is TGTGCCAGCAGTTACTTCTCCGGCGCCGAGCAGTACTTC.

This sequence joins TRBV12-3 or TRBV12-4 and TRBJ2-7, with 7 positions matching TRBD2. J lost 0 bases, V lost 5 bases, and 16 bases had no gene match. This CDR3 is 18 amino acids long. CDR3 nucleotide sequence: TGTGCCAGCAGTCCTTACCATAGGTGGGGCGGGAGCTCCTACGAGCAGTACTTC. It yields the protein CASSPYHRWGGSSYEQYF.

This clonotype was picked up a small number of times. CDR3 DNA sequence: TGCGCCAGCTCGAGACTAGCCAGCTCCTACAATGAGCAGTTCTTC. Translation: CASSRLASSYNEQFF. The rearrangement uses TRBV4-3 and TRBJ2-1, with 7 positions matching TRBD2. The J segment lost 0 bases and the V segment lost 8 bases, leaving 7 bases of the junction unmatched. Germline lookup yields CDR1 LGHNA and CDR2 YSLEER. The CDR3 runs 15 residues.

The chain joins TRBV19 to TRBJ2-3, with D unresolved. In germline, CDR1 is LNHDA, CDR2 SQIVND (reference sequence). Trimming took 5 bases from V and 2 from J, leaving 14 bases between them. This CDR3 region has 15 residues. The CDR3 loop reads CASSSPRELTDTQYF. The CDR3 DNA is TGTGCCAGTAGTTCCCCGCGAGAGCTCACAGATACGCAGTATTTT.

V and J are TRBV7-3 and TRBJ2-2; TRBD1 matches 9 bases. The CDR3 is made up of 16 amino acids. The V segment lost 5 bases and the J segment 1 base; nucleotides outside the gene matches: 5. Germline V gene data show CDR1 as SGHTA and CDR2 as FQGTGA. CDR3 sequence (DNA): TGTGCCAGCAGCGCTAACAGGGGGCGGAACACCGGGGAGCTGTTTTTT. Translated: CASSANRGRNTGELFF.

This clonotype was found a few times. The genes are TRBV15 and TRBJ1-2, with TRBD1 matching 9 bases. The CDR3 is made up of 14 amino acids. J lost 8 bases, V lost 0 bases, and 4 bases had no gene match. CDR1 and CDR2 from the germline V gene are LNHNV and YYDKDF (reference sequence). The CDR3 DNA is TGTGCCACCAGCAGAGATAAGACAGGGGGGGGCTACACCTTC. Amino acids: CATSRDKTGGGYTF.

This clonotype was detected only a few times. The rearrangement joins TRBV27 to TRBJ2-7; D gene uncertain. V was shortened by 6 bases and J by 1 base, with 7 bases between the two germline ends. Germline V gives CDR1 MNHEY, CDR2 SMNVEV (reference sequence). The CDR3 totals 12 residues. CDR3 loop: CASRGPSYEQYF. The CDR3 coding sequence is TGTGCCAGCAGGGGTCCGTCCTACGAGCAGTACTTC.

The chain uses TRBV12-3 or TRBV12-4 and TRBJ1-6; maybe TRBD1 (6 bases). The CDR3 loop spans 13 amino acids. V was trimmed by 6 bases and J by 14 bases, leaving 17 bases between them. The CDR3 region is CASRYRAIGALHF. The DNA of the CDR3 is TGTGCCAGCAGGTACAGGGCCATAGGGGCCCTCCACTTT.

The chain employs TRBV4-2 and TRBJ1-5; D remains unclear. Germline V lookup: CDR1 LGHNA, CDR2 YNFKEQ. This CDR3 has 14 amino acids. The V and J ends lost 1 base and 9 bases respectively, with 13 bases between them. CDR3 protein: CASSQGADGRPQHF. The DNA for the CDR3 is TGTGCCAGCAGCCAAGGAGCAGACGGGAGGCCCCAGCATTTT.

This clonotype occurred a few times. V is TRBV11-3 and J is TRBJ2-1; D gene ambiguous. There are 14 residues in the CDR3. The germline V gene encodes CDR1 SGHNT and CDR2 YENEEA. Trimming removed 8 bases at V and 3 bases at J, with 14 bases between. The CDR3 region has the DNA TGTGCCAGCCATTCGGGCAGGCGCTACAATGAGCAGTTCTTC. This encodes CASHSGRRYNEQFF.

The J gene is TRBJ1-2, the V gene TRBV4-1, with no clear D. Germline CDR1 is MGHRA and CDR2 is YSYEKL. The V and J ends lost 1 base and 3 bases respectively, with 12 bases between them. The CDR3 consists of 15 residues. For the CDR3, the DNA is TGCGCCAGCAGCCAAGTCCGCGAAGCCGACTATGGCTACACCTTC. Its protein is CASSQVREADYGYTF.